This T cell receptor (beta chain) derives from a study of CD8 T cells in Susac syndrome. Under recently defined diagnostic criteria, the patients with Susac syndrome qualified as having definite or probable disease. RNA amounts of roughly 0.45 to 1 ug underwent reverse transcription with random hexamers. The amplification used immunoSEQ multiplex PCR on TCR beta CDR3; it spanned 54 Vbeta and 13 Jbeta. TCRdb reanalysed the immunoSEQ multiplex PCR reads using MiXCR and keeps one entry per CDR3 protein. The sample has 130,000 or so distinct CDR3 sequences, roughly 94% seen once. The CDR3 runs 17 residues. V was cut by 2 bases and J by 2 bases, with 18 bases left in between. The germline gives CDR1 MNHEY, CDR2 SMNVEV (reference sequence).

Sequencing was carried out using CD8+ T cells from PBMCs. The sequence derives from a human donor with Susac syndrome. This chain links TRBV27 with TRBJ1-2; no reliable D call. The CDR3 region has the DNA TGTGCCAGCAGTTTAGGTTGGGGTGACCCCTCGAACTATGGCTACACCTTC. This sequence encodes CASSLGWGDPSNYGYTF.